This paragraph reports one T cell receptor beta chain. Its target is not known. The data were taken from a study of blood T cells in healthy people across ages. Study outcomes and limitations: As naive T cell percentage varied, TCR beta diversity correlated strongly with it.

Combining a sample-barcoded 5' primer with a J-beta primer mix, a second PCR ran for roughly 7 to 11 cycles. A template-switch adaptor containing 12 random nucleotides labeled each cDNA molecule. No fewer than 3 million CDR3-containing paired-end reads came from each sample. TCRdb reprocessed the 5' RACE reads with MiXCR, giving one entry per CDR3 protein. The sample includes over 1,200,000 distinct CDR3 sequences, 59% of them seen just once. The CDR3 sequence is 13 residues long. Germline CDR1 ENHRY, CDR2 SYGVKD. V lost 7 bases, J lost 8 bases, and 8 bases stayed unmatched. This sequence originates from a man aged 18 to 30 in good health. The rearrangement uses TRBV10-3 and TRBJ2-1, with TRBD1 identical over 7 bases. Sequencing used blood. The CDR3 DNA is TGTGCCATCACACAGGGGCCAGGTCATGAGCAGTTCTTC. This codes for CAITQGPGHEQFF.